The subject of this entry is one T cell receptor (beta chain). This entry belongs to a study of monozygotic twins with inflammatory bowel disease. Germline CDR1 and CDR2: SGHRS and YFSETQ. CDR3 length equals 13 residues. Every TCR library used roughly 3,200 ng of total RNA. UMIs bearing a 6-nucleotide sample barcode were added through template switching. After re-calling the 5' RACE reads, TCRdb lists one entry per CDR3 protein, DNA absent. The specimen's table records 210,000 or so distinct CDR3 sequences. Sequenced input: blood. This rearrangement joins TRBV5-1 to TRBJ1-1. The sequence derives from a human donor with ulcerative colitis or Crohn's disease, or a healthy co-twin of an affected twin (not recorded which). CDR3 loop: CASSYGQPTEAFF.